Listed here are 20 T cell receptor beta chains from one sample, sequenced in a study of cytomegalovirus exposure and HLA in healthy donors. PCR involved 60 Vbeta and 13 Jbeta primers. TCRdb's copy holds only in-frame clones and misses some; the assay was immunoSEQ multiplex PCR. The table lists 120,000 to 150,000 clones, approximately 82% of them singletons. Material: PBMCs. These receptors were obtained from a middle-aged man in good health and CMV-seronegative.

The rearrangement joins TRBV19 to TRBJ2-7; 10 bases are a match to TRBD1. Germline V gene sequence: CDR1 LNHDA, CDR2 SQIVND (reference sequence). Unmatched junction bases numbered 8, after V lost 5 bases and J lost 1 base. The CDR3 spans 16 residues. In DNA form, the CDR3 reads TGTGCCAGTAGTTACCGCGGGGACAGGGGATCCTACGAGCAGTACTTC. It codes for CASSYRGDRGSYEQYF.

The chain employs TRBV4-3 and TRBJ2-3; 8 positions match TRBD2. The CDR3 runs 17 residues. Trimming at V came to 1 base and at J to 2 bases, leaving 8 bases not matched to a gene. Germline CDR1 reads LGHNA; CDR2 reads YSLEER. The CDR3 sequence: CASSQGRAGGSTDTQYF. The CDR3 coding sequence is TGCGCCAGCAGCCAAGGGAGGGCGGGGGGATCCACAGATACGCAGTATTTT.

The table lists this clone with a few counts. This rearrangement joins TRBV6-1 to TRBJ2-1; 9 positions agree with TRBD1. CDR3 size: 16 residues. CDR1 MNHNS and CDR2 SASEGT come from the germline V gene. Trimming cost V 4 bases and J 6 bases; bases outside gene matches: 10. The CDR3 here is CASSVRDRVVGNEQFF. In nucleotides, the CDR3 is TGTGCCAGCAGTGTCCGGGACAGGGTAGTCGGCAATGAGCAGTTCTTC.

This clone has only a few counts. This chain joins TRBV2 and TRBJ1-2, with D possibly being TRBD1 (5 bases). The ends were cut back, 3 bases at V and 4 bases at J, with 12 bases in the middle. CDR3 size: 14 residues. CDR1 is SNHLY and CDR2 is FYNNEI in the germline V gene. This CDR3 reads CASSDNDRPYGYTF. The CDR3 DNA reads as TGTGCCAGCAGTGATAATGACAGACCCTATGGCTACACCTTC. The full variable domain, rest sourced from reference TRBV2 and TRBJ1-2, is EPEVTQTPSHQVTQMGQEVILRCVPISNHLYFYWYRQILGQKVEFLVSFYNNEISEKSEIFDDQFSVERPDGSNFTLKIRSTKLEDSAMYFCASSDNDRPYGYTFGSGTRLTVV.

This sequence joins TRBV19 and TRBJ2-7, with D perhaps matching TRBD2 (5 bases). This CDR3 contains 13 residues. The germline V and J ends were trimmed by 3 bases and 3 bases, with 9 bases remaining between them. Germline CDR1 and CDR2: LNHDA and SQIVND (reference sequence). CDR3 loop: CASSISRGYEQYF. CDR3 nucleotides: TGTGCCAGTAGTATTTCCCGGGGCTACGAGCAGTACTTC.

The chain combines TRBV16 with TRBJ2-7, with 7 bases matching TRBD1. Germline loops: CDR1 KGHSY, CDR2 FQNENV. V shed 0 bases and J 2 bases; nucleotides not matched to a gene: 7. The CDR3 runs to 16 residues. The CDR3, as DNA: TGTGCCAGCAGCCAATCGAGGACAGGTTGGGCCTACGAGCAGTACTTC. Its translation is CASSQSRTGWAYEQYF.

The chain has TRBV7-2 and TRBJ1-5, with D hard to call. CDR1 is SGHTA and CDR2 is FQGNSA in the germline V gene. The CDR3 extends over 13 amino acids. Between the trimmed V and J ends, which lost 5 bases and 6 bases, there was a span of 11 bases. CDR3 protein: CASSPRRFQPQHF. The CDR3 DNA is TGTGCCAGCAGCCCGAGGAGGTTTCAGCCCCAGCATTTT.

The V gene is TRBV7-6, the J gene TRBJ1-1, with D possibly TRBD1 on 6 matching bases. The ends were cut back, 1 base at V and 5 bases at J, with 14 bases in the middle. Germline-derived CDR1 and CDR2 are SGHVS and FNYEAQ. The length of the CDR3 is 15 residues. The CDR3 reads CASSLDGGRGTEAFF. Written as DNA, the CDR3 is TGTGCCAGCAGCTTAGATGGGGGGCGGGGGACTGAAGCTTTCTTT.

The chain is built from TRBV5-1 and TRBJ1-2; 7 bases are a match to TRBD1. The CDR3 length is 16 residues. Trimming cost V 0 bases and J 3 bases; bases outside gene matches: 8. The germline CDR1 and CDR2 sequences are SGHRS and YFSETQ. The CDR3: CASSLAPTGVDYGYTF. The CDR3 coding sequence is TGCGCCAGCAGCTTGGCCCCCACAGGGGTGGACTATGGCTACACCTTC.

The chain recombines TRBV5-1 with TRBJ1-4; D may be TRBD1 (6 bases). Germline V gene data show CDR1 as SGHRS and CDR2 as YFSETQ. The CDR3 is made up of 14 amino acids. Deletions cut 5 bases from V and 8 bases from J, with 16 bases between. The CDR3 DNA reads as TGCGCCAGCAGTTCAGGGGATCCCGGAGAAAAACTGTTTTTT. Its protein product is CASSSGDPGEKLFF.

This clone was seen once. The V and J genes are TRBV11-2 and TRBJ2-7; D gene unclear. The germline CDR1 and CDR2 sequences are SGHAT and FQNNGV. The CDR3 has 14 amino acids. Trimming took off 7 bases at V and 2 bases at J, with 15 bases between the two ends. This CDR3 is CASTPGSTAYEQYF. Written as DNA, the CDR3 is TGTGCCAGCACCCCCGGTAGTACAGCCTACGAGCAGTACTTC.

This clone was detected only a few times. The same CDR3 can be traced to other DNA sequences in this sample. The gene calls are TRBV5-1 and TRBJ1-4; D gene unclear. V was pared by 5 bases and J by 8 bases, with 13 bases between. The CDR3 contains 13 residues. The germline V gene encodes CDR1 SGHRS and CDR2 YFSETQ. The DNA for the CDR3 is TGCGCCAGCAGTCCGGAGGTAGGGGAAAAACTGTTTTTT. Translated: CASSPEVGEKLFF.

This clone was picked up one time. The rearrangement links TRBV5-4 to TRBJ1-5; 11 bases are a match to TRBD1. The CDR3 totals 16 residues. CDR1 SGHNT and CDR2 YYREEE come from the germline V gene (reference sequence). J lost 7 bases, V lost 4 bases, and 10 bases had no gene match. The CDR3 sequence is CASSPQPGQGDQPQHF. The CDR3 region has the DNA TGTGCCAGCAGCCCGCAACCGGGACAGGGGGACCAGCCCCAGCATTTT.

This chain connects TRBV9 to TRBJ1-1; no firm D call. The CDR3 consists of 15 residues. Germline V lookup: CDR1 SGDLS, CDR2 YYNGEE. Trimming left V 0 bases short and J 7 bases short, with 16 bases between. The CDR3 coding sequence is TGTGCCAGCAGCGTAGGAGACACTCGAGCGGGTGAAGCTTTCTTT. Amino acids: CASSVGDTRAGEAFF.

The rearrangement joins TRBV19 to TRBJ1-5, with TRBD1 identical over 8 bases. V was clipped by 7 bases and J by 2 bases; unmatched bases: 4. The CDR3 has 14 residues. Looked up from germline, CDR1 is LNHDA and CDR2 is SQIVND (reference sequence). The chain's CDR3 is CASNDRGGNQPQHF. The CDR3 DNA is TGTGCCAGTAACGACAGGGGAGGCAATCAGCCCCAGCATTTT. The entire variable domain, with the rest obtained from reference TRBV19 and TRBJ1-5, is as follows: DGGITQSPKYLFRKEGQNVTLSCEQNLNHDAMYWYRQDPGQGLRLIYYSQIVNDFQKGDIAEGYSVSREKKESFPLTVTSAQKNPTAFYLCASNDRGGNQPQHFGDGTRLSIL.

The chain joins TRBV10-3 to TRBJ1-1; possible D gene TRBD1, 5 bases. CDR1 is ENHRY, CDR2 SYGVKD, per germline. The CDR3 is 14 residues long. Trimming took off 0 bases at V and 5 bases at J, with 10 bases between the two ends. The CDR3 spells CAISESQGGTEAFF. CDR3 DNA: TGTGCCATCAGTGAGTCGCAGGGAGGGACTGAAGCTTTCTTT.

V usage is TRBV7-2 and J usage is TRBJ2-5, with a tentative D call TRBD2 (6 bases). V was cut by 2 bases and J by 3 bases, with 13 bases left in between. The CDR3 runs 15 residues. CDR1 and CDR2 (germline): SGHTA, FQGNSA. CDR3 DNA sequence: TGTGCCAGCAGCTTAAGCCCGGGACTCGAAGAGACCCAGTACTTC. Translation: CASSLSPGLEETQYF.

About this clone: The sample contains more than one DNA sequence encoding this CDR3. V usage is TRBV5-6 and J usage is TRBJ2-7; 7 bases are shared with TRBD1. The CDR3 consists of 14 residues. Germline V gives CDR1 SGHDT, CDR2 YYEEEE. V dropped 4 bases and J dropped 7; count of bases not matched to a gene: 11. The CDR3 nucleotides are TGTGCCAGCAGCACGAAATCAGGGGGTTATGAGCAGTACTTC. It yields the protein CASSTKSGGYEQYF.

V and J are TRBV7-8 and TRBJ1-1; D unclear. The V gene's germline CDR1 is SGHVS and CDR2 FQNEAQ. Trimming cost V 4 bases and J 0 bases, with 9 bases left between them. CDR3 length: 14 amino acids. The CDR3 loop reads CASSYVGLNTEAFF. As DNA, the CDR3 is TGTGCCAGCAGCTATGTCGGGTTGAACACTGAAGCTTTCTTT.

The chain joins TRBV6-6 to TRBJ2-7; TRBD2 might be the D (5 bases). Germline lookup yields CDR1 MNHNY and CDR2 SVGAGI (reference sequence). V lost 6 bases and J lost 2, with 14 bases in between. CDR3 length: 14 residues. This CDR3 is CASRQGRGTYEQYF. The CDR3 bases are TGTGCCAGCAGGCAAGGACGGGGAACCTACGAGCAGTACTTC.